This T cell receptor beta chain came from a study of OX40 agonist ivuxolimab in advanced cancers. Study-level information: Each patient was given ivuxolimab into a vein every 2 weeks, at 0.01 to 10 mg/kg. Enrolled patients in dose escalation had cancers that were hepatocellular carcinoma, melanoma, renal cell or head and neck cancer.

Clones were sequenced by immunoSEQ multiplex PCR, and TCRdb holds only the in-frame ones, with some missing. The repertoire holds 60,000 to 75,000 clones, with under 95% as singletons. Findings and limits, study-wide: CD4+ and CD8+ T cells in blood underwent clonal expansion by week 6 at 0.1 to 3.0 mg/kg.

J was trimmed by 3 bases and V by 5 bases; bases with no gene match: 14. The germline CDR1 and CDR2 sequences are SGDLS and YYNGEE. This CDR3 is 18 amino acids long. Baseline, cycle 4 day 1, and cycle 7 day 1 were the blood sampling points. A note on this clone: The antigen is not known.

This sequence was found in an adult with an advanced solid tumor such as melanoma, head and neck, liver or kidney cancer. This chain joins TRBV9 and TRBJ2-2; 9 positions agree with TRBD1. The material sequenced was CD4+ or CD8+ T cells sorted from blood, taken in a trial of the OX40 agonist ivuxolimab. CDR3 loop: CASREGQGVAGHTGELFF. In nucleotides, the CDR3 is TGTGCCAGCAGAGAGGGACAGGGAGTCGCAGGGCACACCGGGGAGCTGTTTTTT.